This T cell receptor beta chain was identified in a study of post-analysis software for immune sequencing data. The wider study: Progressive-relapsing, secondary progressive and relapsing-remitting multiple sclerosis were among the disease courses included.

Unique molecular identifiers tagged the TCR beta cDNA libraries. Starting from roughly 1.1 to 9.2 million T cells, the study yielded 450,000 to 500,000 cDNA molecules. One entry per CDR3 protein results from TCRdb running MiXCR on the PCR reads. The repertoire holds about 620,000 distinct CDR3 sequences, with about 40% as singletons. The receptor comes from a girl aged 5 to 17 with multiple sclerosis. The specimen was blood.

Written as DNA, the CDR3 is TGTGCCAGCAGCGCCGGGACCAGTTTCAAGCATTTT. This encodes CASSAGTSFKHF. The chain combines TRBV12-3 or TRBV12-4 with TRBJ1-5, with D perhaps matching TRBD1 (5 bases). V lost 6 bases and J 14 bases, leaving 17 bases between the germline ends. This CDR3 is 12 amino acids long.